Below are 5 T cell receptor beta chains sequenced from a single sample in a study of vaccination and CD4 T cells after COVID-19. From the PCR reads, TCRdb called clonotypes with MiXCR, one entry per CDR3 protein. This table holds 30,000 or so distinct CDR3 sequences, around 49% found once. Noted time point: late sampling 161 to 241 days after vaccination in a few convalescent patients. This specimen was CD4+ T cells from blood, taken about 7 months after SARS-CoV-2 vaccination. All receptors derive from a human donor who had recovered from COVID-19.

This clonotype was observed a few times. The gene calls are TRBV10-3 and TRBJ2-2; D is unclear. This CDR3 contains 16 residues. From germline, CDR1 is ENHRY and CDR2 SYGVKD. V dropped 6 bases and J dropped 0 bases, with 14 bases sitting between them. The CDR3 DNA reads TGTGCCATCAGGTCCCCTAGGCAAGCGAACACCGGGGAGCTGTTTTTT. This encodes CAIRSPRQANTGELFF.

The chain combines TRBV28 with TRBJ1-5; tentatively, D is TRBD1 (6 bases). The CDR3 has 17 amino acids. V was clipped by 2 bases and J by 5 bases, with 19 bases between them. The germline V gene has CDR1 MDHEN and CDR2 SYDVKM. CDR3 protein: CASSLVAIGSGDQPQHF. The CDR3 DNA is TGTGCCAGCAGTTTAGTGGCCATCGGATCAGGGGATCAGCCCCAGCATTTT. The variable domain in full, completed from reference TRBV28 and TRBJ1-5, reads DVKVTQSSRYLVKRTGEKVFLECVQDMDHENMFWYRQDPGLGLRLIYFSYDVKMKEKGDIPEGYSVSREKKERFSLILESASTNQTSMYLCASSLVAIGSGDQPQHFGDGTRLSIL.

The rearrangement links TRBV19 to TRBJ2-3; no firm D call. Germline V gives CDR1 LNHDA, CDR2 SQIVND (reference sequence). CDR3 length: 14 residues. Trimming left V 7 bases short and J 0 bases short, with 11 bases between. Written as DNA, the CDR3 is TGTGCCAGTAAAGGGATATCTAGCACAGATACGCAGTATTTT. Amino acid sequence: CASKGISSTDTQYF.

The rearrangement joins TRBV6-1 to TRBJ2-1; 7 nucleotides align to TRBD2. The germline gives CDR1 MNHNS, CDR2 SASEGT. The CDR3 loop spans 14 amino acids. J was trimmed by 10 bases and V by 5 bases; bases with no gene match: 11. Written as DNA, the CDR3 is TGTGCCAGCAGTAAAACCTGGGCTAGCGGAGAGCAGTTCTTC. Protein product: CASSKTWASGEQFF.

This chain links TRBV19 with TRBJ1-2; 8 bases align to TRBD1. The CDR3 contains 13 residues. Trimming cost V 5 bases and J 2 bases; bases outside gene matches: 1. Germline V gene sequence: CDR1 LNHDA, CDR2 SQIVND (reference sequence). In DNA form, the CDR3 reads TGTGCCAGTAGTTGGGACAGGAACTATGGCTACACCTTC. Its protein product is CASSWDRNYGYTF.